The 29 T cell receptor beta chains below all came from one sample that was sequenced in a study of blood T cell repertoires in COVID-19. Profiling relied on immunoSEQ multiplex PCR, and the TCRdb table lists in-frame clones only, not all of them. The sample lists more than 200,000 clones, 65% to 90% occurring once. Input material: PBMCs or T cells enriched from blood (not recorded which). Every receptor here comes from a middle-aged man who had recovered from COVID-19.

J is TRBJ2-5 and V is TRBV7-2; D unresolved. Trimming left V 2 bases short and J 6 bases short, with 10 bases between. The CDR3 consists of 13 residues. Germline values: CDR1 SGHTA, CDR2 FQGNSA. CDR3 protein: CASSLPVHQTQYF. CDR3 coding DNA: TGTGCCAGCAGCTTACCGGTCCACCAGACCCAGTACTTC.

CDR3 sequence: CASSDSAGGGTEAFF. The CDR3 DNA reads TGTGCCAGCAGTGACTCCGCAGGGGGAGGCACTGAAGCTTTCTTT. V is TRBV6-4 and J is TRBJ1-1; 7 bases are a match to TRBD1. Germline V gene lookup returns CDR1 MRHNA and CDR2 SNTAGT. The CDR3 length is 15 residues. V lost 0 bases to trimming and J lost 4 bases; unmatched junction nucleotides: 5.

This clone has a single count. The chain has TRBV28 and TRBJ2-2; D may be TRBD1 (6 bases). V lost 2 bases to trimming and J lost 6 bases, with 19 bases between them. CDR1 and CDR2 (germline): MDHEN, SYDVKM. The CDR3 is 17 amino acids. CDR3 loop: CASSLRLGGKMAGELFF. CDR3 sequence (DNA): TGTGCCAGCAGTTTAAGGCTTGGGGGCAAAATGGCCGGGGAGCTGTTTTTT.

V usage is TRBV7-6 and J usage is TRBJ2-4, with 7 nucleotides matching TRBD2. Germline lookup yields CDR1 SGHVS and CDR2 FNYEAQ. This CDR3 is 13 amino acids long. V lost 5 bases and J lost 9; bases outside the gene matches: 7. Written as DNA, the CDR3 is TGTGCCAGCAGCCACCTAGGCGGGGGCATTCAGTACTTC. This codes for CASSHLGGGIQYF.

The gene calls are TRBV2 and TRBJ1-5; D is possibly TRBD1 (6 bases). The germline V and J ends were trimmed by 5 bases and 6 bases, with 11 bases remaining between them. The CDR3 has 13 residues. From germline, CDR1 is SNHLY and CDR2 FYNNEI. CDR3 in amino acids: CASSSQGTQPQHF. The DNA of the CDR3 is TGTGCCAGCAGTTCCCAGGGGACTCAGCCCCAGCATTTT.

V and J are TRBV4-1 and TRBJ2-1; TRBD2 matches at 13 bases. The germline gives CDR1 MGHRA, CDR2 YSYEKL. J gave up 7 bases and V 5 bases, and 8 bases lay outside the gene matches. The CDR3 consists of 16 residues. The CDR3 is CASSSLAGGPGNEQFF. The CDR3, as DNA: TGCGCCAGCAGCTCACTAGCGGGAGGGCCGGGTAATGAGCAGTTCTTC.

The rearrangement links TRBV5-4 to TRBJ2-2; D remains unclear. Germline V gene sequence: CDR1 SGHNT, CDR2 YYREEE (reference sequence). The V and J ends lost 0 bases and 11 bases respectively, with 14 bases between them. The CDR3 loop spans 14 amino acids. CDR3 region: CASSLGVGLGELFF. CDR3 sequence (DNA): TGTGCCAGCAGCTTGGGGGTGGGTCTAGGAGAGCTGTTTTTT.

This clone turned up a few times. The rearrangement uses TRBV2 and TRBJ2-1; 12 nucleotides match TRBD2. The ends lost 6 bases at V and 0 bases at J; junction bases unmatched: 6. The length of the CDR3 is 17 residues. Germline-derived CDR1 and CDR2 are SNHLY and FYNNEI. The CDR3 loop reads CASRPLAGGSSYNEQFF. CDR3 in DNA: TGTGCCAGCAGGCCTCTAGCGGGGGGGTCCTCCTACAATGAGCAGTTCTTC.

The chain uses TRBV30 and TRBJ1-4; TRBD1 matches at 9 bases. CDR3 size: 14 residues. Trimming took 4 bases from V and 8 from J; bases not matched to a gene: 8. Per the germline V gene, CDR1 is GTSNPN and CDR2 is SVGIG (reference sequence). This CDR3 is CAWNRGQGPEKLFF. The CDR3 nucleotides read TGTGCCTGGAATCGGGGACAGGGCCCGGAAAAACTGTTTTTT.

This rearrangement joins TRBV19 to TRBJ2-1; TRBD1 is a possible D gene (5 bases). The CDR3 covers 14 residues. V gave up 6 bases and J gave up 9 bases, with 18 bases separating them. CDR1 LNHDA and CDR2 SQIVND come from the germline V gene (reference sequence). CDR3 bases: TGTGCCAGTAGCGCCGGACACCGCTGGGTTGAGCAGTTCTTC. This encodes CASSAGHRWVEQFF.

This chain links TRBV12-3 or TRBV12-4 with TRBJ2-3; D is perhaps TRBD2 (6 bases). The V end lost 3 bases, the J end lost 4 bases, and 8 bases lay between the germline ends. CDR3 length: 13 residues. The CDR3 reads CASSLGEADTQYF. The CDR3 DNA sequence: TGTGCCAGCAGTTTGGGGGAGGCAGATACGCAGTATTTT.

The chain employs TRBV9 and TRBJ2-2; a weak D match, TRBD2 (6 bases). Trimming took off 4 bases at V and 6 bases at J, with 16 bases between the two ends. Germline V lookup: CDR1 SGDLS, CDR2 YYNGEE. The CDR3 runs 15 residues. The CDR3 loop reads CASSSGGTSSGELFF. CDR3 bases: TGTGCCAGCAGCTCCGGGGGAACAAGTTCCGGGGAGCTGTTTTTT.

The rearrangement uses TRBV7-5 and TRBJ2-1; the D call of TRBD2 is as the table states it, not checked on the DNA. TRBV7-5 is a listed pseudogene. CDR3 length equals 14 residues. The DNA for the CDR3 is TGTGTCAGAAGCCCGGGGACTAGCGGCAATGAGCAGTTCTTC. Translated: CVRSPGTSGNEQFF.

In this sample, this clone turned up once. This sequence joins TRBV10-3 and TRBJ1-1; unclear D gene. Germline CDR1 reads ENHRY; CDR2 reads SYGVKD. V lost 5 bases, J lost 1 base, and 8 bases lay in between. This CDR3 has 13 residues. CDR3 in DNA: TGTGCCATCAGTCAGAACCAGAACACTGAAGCTTTCTTT. It yields the protein CAISQNQNTEAFF.

The count of this clone is one. The gene calls are TRBV10-3 and TRBJ2-1; 9 bases are a match to TRBD2. Germline CDR1 is ENHRY and CDR2 is SYGVKD. This CDR3 spans 20 amino acids. J was trimmed by 0 bases and V by 3 bases; bases with no gene match: 15. CDR3 nucleotide sequence: TGTGCCATCAGTGATGGTAGCGGGAGTCGCCGGGTGAGCTCCTACAATGAGCAGTTCTTC. It codes for CAISDGSGSRRVSSYNEQFF.

The chain links TRBV27 to TRBJ1-2, with 7 bases aligning to TRBD1. V gave up 3 bases and J gave up 4 bases; unmatched junction bases: 8. The CDR3 consists of 15 residues. In germline, CDR1 is MNHEY, CDR2 SMNVEV (reference sequence). Here the CDR3 DNA reads TGTGCCAGCAGTTTTTCCAGGGGGAGCTTCTATGGCTACACCTTC. It is translated as CASSFSRGSFYGYTF.

This sequence joins TRBV18 and TRBJ2-3, with TRBD1 matching over 8 bases. This CDR3 is 14 amino acids long. The germline gives CDR1 KGHSH, CDR2 LQKENI. V gave up 5 bases and J gave up 8 bases; unmatched junction bases: 9. CDR3 amino acids: CASSEGQGQVTQYF. DNA of the CDR3: TGTGCCAGCTCAGAAGGACAGGGACAAGTTACGCAGTATTTT.

The CDR3 DNA follows: TGTGCTAGTGGCCCCAAACCGGACAGTGAAGCTTTCTTT. This codes for CASGPKPDSEAFF. The V gene is TRBV12-5, the J gene TRBJ1-1, with D possibly being TRBD1 (6 bases). Germline loops: CDR1 LGHNT, CDR2 FRNRAP. V was cut by 6 bases and J by 7 bases, with 15 bases left in between. The CDR3 sequence is 13 residues long.

This chain links TRBV28 with TRBJ1-2; 7 bases are shared with TRBD1. Per germline, CDR1 MDHEN and CDR2 SYDVKM. The V segment lost 4 bases and the J segment 6 bases; nucleotides outside the gene matches: 8. The CDR3 has 14 amino acids. The CDR3 here is CASSSSWRGHGYTF. CDR3 bases: TGTGCCAGCAGTTCTTCTTGGAGGGGGCATGGCTACACCTTC.

This rearrangement joins TRBV19 to TRBJ1-4; D is unclear. This CDR3 region has 15 residues. The ends were cut back, 8 bases at V and 1 base at J, with 14 bases in the middle. In germline, CDR1 is LNHDA, CDR2 SQIVND (reference sequence). The CDR3 protein is CASGTSGGTNEKLFF. In nucleotides, the CDR3 is TGTGCCAGTGGAACATCTGGAGGAACTAATGAAAAACTGTTTTTT.

V usage is TRBV2 and J usage is TRBJ2-7; unclear D gene. V was trimmed by 2 bases and J by 1 base, leaving 15 bases between them. CDR1 and CDR2 (germline): SNHLY, FYNNEI. The CDR3 spans 16 residues. CDR3 residues: CASSERSQAISYEQYF. The CDR3 DNA is TGTGCCAGCAGTGAAAGAAGTCAGGCGATTTCCTACGAGCAGTACTTC.

The V and J genes are TRBV30 and TRBJ2-7, with 7 bases matching TRBD1. Germline CDR1 reads GTSNPN; CDR2 reads SVGIG (reference sequence). The CDR3 extends over 14 amino acids. The J segment lost 4 bases and the V segment lost 1 base, leaving 7 bases of the junction unmatched. CDR3 sequence (DNA): TGTGCCTGGAGTGGAGGGGGCATTACTTACGAGCAGTACTTC. Protein sequence: CAWSGGGITYEQYF.

This rearrangement joins TRBV6-1 to TRBJ1-1; D uncertain. Germline V gives CDR1 MNHNS, CDR2 SASEGT. CDR3 length: 11 amino acids. Deletions cut 1 base from V and 6 bases from J, with 3 bases between. The CDR3 spells CASSEVAEAFF. CDR3 nucleotide sequence: TGTGCCAGCAGTGAAGTAGCTGAAGCTTTCTTT.

V usage is TRBV15 and J usage is TRBJ2-2; a possible D gene is TRBD1 (6 bases). The CDR3 covers 16 residues. The V end was cut by 2 bases, the J end by 6 bases, with 16 bases between. The germline gives CDR1 LNHNV, CDR2 YYDKDF (reference sequence). The CDR3 protein is CATSRSTGSIAGELFF. For the CDR3, the DNA is TGTGCCACCAGCAGATCCACAGGGTCAATCGCCGGGGAGCTGTTTTTT.

This clone has only one observation. The CDR3 loop is CASSAWTSVVDTQYF. CDR3 DNA: TGTGCCAGTAGTGCCTGGACTAGCGTGGTAGATACGCAGTATTTT. V gene TRBV19 combines with J gene TRBJ2-3; 9 bases are a match to TRBD2. Looked up from germline, CDR1 is LNHDA and CDR2 is SQIVND (reference sequence). The CDR3 loop spans 15 amino acids. Losses at the gene ends were 5 bases for V and 5 bases for J; bases not matched to a gene: 8.

This chain uses TRBV19 with TRBJ2-7, with D possibly being TRBD1 (6 bases). V was clipped by 1 base and J by 4 bases, with 11 bases between them. Germline CDR1 LNHDA, CDR2 SQIVND (reference sequence). This CDR3 contains 14 residues. In DNA form, the CDR3 reads TGTGCCAGTAGTATAGGGCAGGGGTGGTACGAGCAGTACTTC. It yields the protein CASSIGQGWYEQYF.

This chain uses TRBV19 with TRBJ1-4, with 7 bases aligning to TRBD1. CDR1 is LNHDA, CDR2 SQIVND, per germline (reference sequence). V lost 4 bases to trimming and J lost 4 bases; unmatched junction nucleotides: 6. This CDR3 has 15 residues. CDR3 protein: CASSTRTGLNEKLFF. In nucleotides, the CDR3 is TGTGCCAGTAGTACCCGGACAGGTCTTAATGAAAAACTGTTTTTT.

The chain has TRBV7-9 and TRBJ2-3; 11 nucleotides match TRBD2. Germline loops: CDR1 SEHNR, CDR2 FQNEAQ (reference sequence). The length of the CDR3 is 12 residues. The V and J ends lost 5 bases and 10 bases, in that order; junction bases with no gene match: 2. DNA of the CDR3: TGTGCCAGCAGCATTAGCGGGGGGGCGCAGTATTTT. Amino acids: CASSISGGAQYF.

V and J are TRBV7-9 and TRBJ1-1; 10 positions match TRBD1. Looked up from germline, CDR1 is SEHNR and CDR2 is FQNEAQ (reference sequence). Unmatched junction bases numbered 7, after V lost 5 bases and J lost 1 base. This CDR3 contains 16 residues. The chain's CDR3 is CASSASGDRGNTEAFF. Written as DNA, the CDR3 is TGTGCCAGCAGCGCCTCCGGGGACAGGGGGAACACTGAAGCTTTCTTT.